The sequence of this T cell receptor beta chain was determined in a study of blood T cell repertoires in COVID-19. Study-wide context: From T cells, B-cell-depleted T cells, or PBMCs came the material, which was cDNA or gDNA.

Trimming pared 2 bases from V and 4 bases from J, leaving 6 bases between. CDR1 is SGHTA, CDR2 FQGNSA, per germline. CDR3 length: 13 residues. This clone came up a few times. Sequenced by immunoSEQ multiplex PCR; TCRdb stores in-frame clones only, minus some. The data contain over 90,000 clones, roughly 90% of them singletons. The receptor's source is a woman in her sixties or seventies with acute or convalescent COVID-19. Specimen: peripheral blood. The V and J genes are TRBV7-2 and TRBJ2-1; D remains unclear. CDR3 amino acids: CASSLQLYNEQFF. Written as DNA, the CDR3 is TGTGCCAGCAGCTTACAACTTTACAATGAGCAGTTCTTC.